The source of this T cell receptor (beta chain) is a study of control samples from healthy donors and cancer patients (dated by TCRdb to 2020 to 2021). Concerning this clone itself: Its cognate antigen has yet to be identified. The record has no base qualities; no much larger clone is one base away.

CDR1 and CDR2 are read off the germline V gene as KGHDR and SFDVKD. At the junction V is shortened by 6 bases and J by 2 bases, with 7 bases in between. The CDR3 contains 13 residues, cysteine and phenylalanine counted. The retained sequence is limited to the CDR3, 39 bases, with the frame set at the first base. The library relied on the immunoSEQ multiplex PCR assay. In TCRdb, the immuneACCESS table is reduced to in-frame sequences with V and J assigned. These tables do not hold every clone; where another copy was compared, an unresolved V gene accounts for under half, and the others remain unexplained. The sample contains about 55,000 clones, approximately 95% of them found a single time. The ten largest account for around 1.9% of the sample.

The rearranged segments are TRBV24-1 and TRBJ1-5; a confident D gene designation cannot be given. This clonotype was obtained from a woman in her 30s in good health. Sequencing was carried out using blood. The CDR3 has the sequence CATSPAGNQPQHF. The base sequence is TGTGCCACCAGTCCAGCGGGCAATCAGCCCCAGCATTTT.